The 20 T cell receptor beta chains listed next were all sequenced from one sample in a study of blood T cell repertoires in COVID-19. Data came from immunoSEQ multiplex PCR; TCRdb stores just in-frame clones and leaves some out. The table lists approximately 60,000 clones, 76% of them singletons. Sequencing was performed on peripheral blood. Receptors originate from an elderly woman with acute or convalescent COVID-19.

The rearrangement links TRBV4-1 to TRBJ2-4; no reliable D call. CDR3 length: 16 amino acids. Germline V gives CDR1 MGHRA, CDR2 YSYEKL. With 1 base removed from V and 3 bases from J, the gap between germline ends came to 13 bases. The CDR3 sequence is CASSQAEASSKNIQYF. The CDR3 nucleotides are TGCGCCAGCAGCCAAGCTGAAGCGAGTAGCAAAAACATTCAGTACTTC.

The chain carries TRBV5-1 and TRBJ1-4, with D perhaps matching TRBD1 (6 bases). Trimming left V 2 bases short and J 6 bases short, with 8 bases between. Germline lookup yields CDR1 SGHRS and CDR2 YFSETQ. The CDR3 is 13 residues long. The CDR3 region is CASSFQGYEKLFF. CDR3 nucleotides: TGCGCCAGCAGCTTTCAGGGGTATGAAAAACTGTTTTTT.

Comment on this clone: Other DNA sequences from this sample encode an identical CDR3 as well. This chain links TRBV12-3 or TRBV12-4 with TRBJ2-2; the D gene is possibly TRBD2 (6 bases). This CDR3 spans 12 amino acids. V was cut by 6 bases and J by 5 bases, with 7 bases left in between. The CDR3 region is CASSRGTGELFF. In nucleotides, the CDR3 is TGTGCCAGCAGCCGGGGGACCGGGGAGCTGTTTTTT.

This chain joins TRBV5-1 and TRBJ2-7; D is undetermined. Germline assignment: CDR1 SGHRS and CDR2 YFSETQ. CDR3 length equals 14 residues. V lost 0 bases, J lost 2 bases, and 9 bases lay in between. This CDR3 is CASSLVQFPYEQYF. DNA for the CDR3: TGCGCCAGCAGCTTGGTTCAGTTTCCCTACGAGCAGTACTTC.

This clone was found once. The chain carries TRBV7-9 and TRBJ1-1, with D perhaps matching TRBD1 (5 bases). This CDR3 comprises 15 residues. V was cut by 6 bases and J by 4 bases, with 18 bases left in between. Germline assignment: CDR1 SEHNR and CDR2 FQNEAQ (reference sequence). The CDR3 DNA reads as TGTGCCAGCAGACAGGCCGACCGGGAGTCCACTGAAGCTTTCTTT. This codes for CASRQADRESTEAFF.

This clone has just one count. The V and J genes are TRBV12-3 or TRBV12-4 and TRBJ2-7; no firm D call. The ends were cut back, 6 bases at V and 6 bases at J, with 12 bases in the middle. The CDR3 covers 12 residues. CDR3 protein: CASSRTVLEQYF. In nucleotides, the CDR3 is TGTGCCAGCAGCCGAACTGTTCTCGAGCAGTACTTC.

This sequence joins TRBV4-3 and TRBJ2-4; tentative D call: TRBD2 (5 bases). Germline V gives CDR1 LGHNA, CDR2 YSLEER. Trimming took off 1 base at V and 9 bases at J, with 10 bases between the two ends. CDR3 length: 13 amino acids. The CDR3 sequence: CASSQGLGGIQYF. Here the CDR3 DNA reads TGCGCCAGCAGCCAAGGGCTCGGAGGCATTCAGTACTTC.

J is TRBJ2-1 and V is TRBV27; 7 positions match TRBD2. Germline-derived CDR1 and CDR2 are MNHEY and SMNVEV (reference sequence). The trim removed 2 bases at V and 8 bases at J, leaving 12 bases unmatched. The CDR3 has 16 residues. CDR3 region: CASSLRIAGLFDEQFF. CDR3 nucleotides: TGTGCCAGCAGTTTACGGATAGCGGGCCTTTTCGATGAGCAGTTCTTC.

CDR3 bases: TGCAGTGCTAGGTCGCGCTATGGCTACACCTTC. It yields the protein CSARSRYGYTF. The chain is built from TRBV20-1 and TRBJ1-2, with no clear D. In germline, CDR1 is DFQATT, CDR2 SNEGSKA (reference sequence). Trimming pared 3 bases from V and 4 bases from J, leaving 6 bases between. The CDR3 extends over 11 amino acids.

J is TRBJ1-2 and V is TRBV6-5; 8 positions match TRBD1. V shed 6 bases, J shed 4 bases, and the junction held 4 bases outside the gene matches. CDR1 and CDR2 (germline): MNHEY, SVGAGI. The length of the CDR3 is 13 residues. The CDR3 DNA follows: TGTGCCAGCAGGCCGGGACAGGCCTATGGCTACACCTTC. Protein sequence: CASRPGQAYGYTF.

Only a few counts were recorded for this clone. This sequence joins TRBV4-2 and TRBJ2-2, with no clear D. Germline V gene sequence: CDR1 LGHNA, CDR2 YNFKEQ. The CDR3 contains 13 residues. Trimming left V 1 base short and J 10 bases short, with 10 bases between. CDR3 coding DNA: TGTGCCAGCAGCCAAGCTGGAAGCGAGGAGCTGTTTTTT. This translates into CASSQAGSEELFF.

The chain couples TRBV14 to TRBJ2-1; D remains ambiguous. Germline assignment: CDR1 SGHDN and CDR2 FVKESK. The CDR3 runs to 15 residues. Trimming shortened V by 1 base and J by 2 bases, and 9 bases separated the two germline ends. Here the CDR3 DNA reads TGTGCCAGCAGCCAAGGAGGAACTACCTACAATGAGCAGTTCTTC. Translating gives CASSQGGTTYNEQFF.

This clone was counted only a few times. CDR3 loop: CASSPLGGYNSPLHF. CDR3 in DNA: TGTGCCAGCAGCCCATTAGGGGGTTATAATTCACCCCTCCACTTT. J is TRBJ1-6 and V is TRBV7-6; possibly TRBD1 for D (6 bases). Germline-derived CDR1 and CDR2 are SGHVS and FNYEAQ. The V end lost 5 bases, the J end lost 4 bases, and 12 bases lay between the germline ends. CDR3 length equals 15 residues.

This clone was seen only once. The rearrangement joins TRBV3-1 (or the pseudogene TRBV3-2) to TRBJ1-5; D perhaps matches TRBD1 (6 bases). The germline gives CDR1 LGHDT, CDR2 YNNKEL (reference sequence). Deletions cut 4 bases from V and 4 bases from J, with 17 bases between. The CDR3 runs to 16 residues. CDR3 nucleotides: TGTGCCAGCAGCCCGAGGGGCTCCCAGGGGAATCAGCCCCAGCATTTT. Amino acid sequence: CASSPRGSQGNQPQHF.

CDR3 region: CASSGQGAYEQYF. The CDR3 DNA follows: TGTGCTAGTAGCGGACAGGGGGCGTACGAGCAGTACTTC. V usage is TRBV10-3 and J usage is TRBJ2-7; 11 bases are a match to TRBD1. The length of the CDR3 is 13 residues. The germline V gene has CDR1 ENHRY and CDR2 SYGVKD.

The J gene is TRBJ2-3, the V gene TRBV3-1 (or the pseudogene TRBV3-2); 11 positions match TRBD2. The CDR3 contains 18 residues. The J segment lost 3 bases and the V segment lost 5 bases, leaving 13 bases of the junction unmatched. Germline V gene data show CDR1 as LGHDT and CDR2 as YNNKEL (reference sequence). The CDR3 DNA follows: TGTGCCAGCAGCTCTTCGAAAACTAGCGGGAGTAAGACAGATACGCAGTATTTT. Its protein is CASSSSKTSGSKTDTQYF.

This clone appeared a few times. The rearrangement links TRBV10-3 to TRBJ2-5; perhaps TRBD2 as D (7 bases). CDR3 length: 15 residues. Trimming removed 6 bases from V and 0 bases from J, with 14 bases in between. CDR1 ENHRY and CDR2 SYGVKD come from the germline V gene. The CDR3 reads CAISGTTSDQETQYF. CDR3 nucleotide sequence: TGTGCCATCAGCGGGACAACTAGCGACCAAGAGACCCAGTACTTC.

This clone came up once. Here the CDR3 reads CASGREVGNEQFF. The CDR3 bases are TGTGCCAGCGGGCGGGAGGTTGGCAATGAGCAGTTCTTC. The genes are TRBV7-3 and TRBJ2-1; TRBD2 matches 8 bases. The ends lost 8 bases at V and 6 bases at J; junction bases unmatched: 6. Germline CDR1 and CDR2: SGHTA and FQGTGA. The CDR3 length is 13 residues.

The rearrangement links TRBV2 to TRBJ1-4; D not certain. Germline loops: CDR1 SNHLY, CDR2 FYNNEI. The length of the CDR3 is 14 residues. The germline V and J ends were trimmed by 1 base and 4 bases, with 7 bases remaining between them. CDR3 nucleotide sequence: TGTGCCAGCAGTGAAGACAGTTATAATGAAAAACTGTTTTTT. It codes for CASSEDSYNEKLFF.

The gene calls are TRBV27 and TRBJ2-2; TRBD1 matches 9 bases. CDR3 size: 15 residues. Losses at the gene ends were 3 bases for V and 9 bases for J; bases not matched to a gene: 8. Germline V CDR1 and CDR2: MNHEY, SMNVEV (reference sequence). CDR3 sequence reads: CASSLSGQGYRELFF. Here the CDR3 DNA reads TGTGCCAGCAGTTTGTCGGGACAGGGATATCGGGAGCTGTTTTTT.